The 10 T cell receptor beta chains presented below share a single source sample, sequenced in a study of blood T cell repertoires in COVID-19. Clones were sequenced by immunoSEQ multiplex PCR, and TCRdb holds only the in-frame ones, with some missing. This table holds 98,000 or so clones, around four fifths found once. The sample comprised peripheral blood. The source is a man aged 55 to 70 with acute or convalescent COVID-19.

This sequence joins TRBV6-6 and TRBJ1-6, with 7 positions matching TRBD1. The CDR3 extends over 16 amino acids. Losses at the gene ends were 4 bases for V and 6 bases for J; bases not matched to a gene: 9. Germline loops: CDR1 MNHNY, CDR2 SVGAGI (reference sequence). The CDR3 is CASSSGTGAANSPLHF. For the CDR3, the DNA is TGTGCCAGCAGTTCGGGTACAGGGGCTGCTAATTCACCCCTCCACTTT.

CDR3 nucleotide sequence: TGTGCCAGCAGCCAGGGACAGGGACAAAACTATGGCTATCAGCCCCAGCATTTT. Its translation is CASSQGQGQNYGYQPQHF. The chain links TRBV3-1 (or the pseudogene TRBV3-2) to TRBJ1-5; 9 bases map to TRBD1. The CDR3 loop spans 18 amino acids. Germline-derived CDR1 and CDR2 are LGHDT and YNNKEL (reference sequence). The junction had 14 bases not matched to a gene; V was cut back by 3 bases and J by 5 bases.

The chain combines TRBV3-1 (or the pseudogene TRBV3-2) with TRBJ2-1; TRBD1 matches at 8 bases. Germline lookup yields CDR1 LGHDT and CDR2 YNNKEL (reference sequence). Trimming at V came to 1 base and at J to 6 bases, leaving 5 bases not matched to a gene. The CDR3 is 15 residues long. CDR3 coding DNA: TGTGCCAGCAGCCAAGGGTCGACAGGGGCCAATGAGCAGTTCTTC. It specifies CASSQGSTGANEQFF.

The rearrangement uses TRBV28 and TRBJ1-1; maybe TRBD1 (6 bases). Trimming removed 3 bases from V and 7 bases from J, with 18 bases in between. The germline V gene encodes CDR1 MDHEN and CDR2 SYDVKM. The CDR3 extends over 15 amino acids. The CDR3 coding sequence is TGTGCCAGCAGTTTGCGCTCGGGGGGCGCGATTGAAGCTTTCTTT. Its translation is CASSLRSGGAIEAFF.

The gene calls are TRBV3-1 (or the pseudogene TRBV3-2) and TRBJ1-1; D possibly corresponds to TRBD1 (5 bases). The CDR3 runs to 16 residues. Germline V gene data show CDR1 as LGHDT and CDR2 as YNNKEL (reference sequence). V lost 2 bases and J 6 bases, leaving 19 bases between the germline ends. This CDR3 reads CASSQPKVGVGAEAFF. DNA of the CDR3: TGTGCCAGCAGCCAACCTAAAGTAGGGGTTGGTGCTGAAGCTTTCTTT.

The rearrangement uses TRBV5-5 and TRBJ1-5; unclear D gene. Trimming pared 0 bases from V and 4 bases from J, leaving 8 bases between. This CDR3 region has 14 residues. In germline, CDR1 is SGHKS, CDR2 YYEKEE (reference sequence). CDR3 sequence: CASSLGADNQPQHF. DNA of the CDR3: TGTGCCAGCAGCTTGGGGGCAGATAATCAGCCCCAGCATTTT.

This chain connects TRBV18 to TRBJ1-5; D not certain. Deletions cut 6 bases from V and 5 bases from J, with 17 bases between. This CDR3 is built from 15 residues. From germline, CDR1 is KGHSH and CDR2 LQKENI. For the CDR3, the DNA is TGTGCCAGCTCTCCCTGGTCGGGTCGGGATCAGCCCCAGCATTTT. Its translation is CASSPWSGRDQPQHF.

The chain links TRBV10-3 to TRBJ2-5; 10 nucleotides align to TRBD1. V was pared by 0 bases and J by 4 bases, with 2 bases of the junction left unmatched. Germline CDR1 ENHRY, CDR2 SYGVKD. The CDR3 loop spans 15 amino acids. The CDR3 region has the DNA TGTGCCATCAGTGAGTCGGGACAGGGGATAGAGACCCAGTACTTC. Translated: CAISESGQGIETQYF.

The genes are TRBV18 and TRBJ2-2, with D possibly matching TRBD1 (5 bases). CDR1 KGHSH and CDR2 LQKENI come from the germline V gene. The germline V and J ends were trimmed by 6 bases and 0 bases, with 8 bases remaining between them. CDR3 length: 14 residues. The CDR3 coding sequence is TGTGCCAGCTCCGACAGATCGAACACCGGGGAGCTGTTTTTT. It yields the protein CASSDRSNTGELFF.

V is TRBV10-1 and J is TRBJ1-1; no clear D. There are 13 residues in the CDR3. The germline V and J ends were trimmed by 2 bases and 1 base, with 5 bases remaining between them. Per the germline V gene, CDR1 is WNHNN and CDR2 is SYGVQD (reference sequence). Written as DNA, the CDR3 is TGCGCCAGCAGTGAGCGGGGGAACACTGAAGCTTTCTTT. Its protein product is CASSERGNTEAFF.